This TCR beta chain was recovered during a study of T cells after posttransplantation cyclophosphamide. Findings and limits, study-wide: Later post-transplant blood repertoires were often dominated by donor CD8+ memory clones. TRB overlap between skin or GI tissue T cells and blood was limited. After PTCy, TRB diversity resembled that of CNI/methotrexate controls.

With V trimmed by 4 bases and J by 5 bases, 2 bases remained unmatched. Germline V gives CDR1 SGHRS, CDR2 YFSETQ. This CDR3 comprises 14 residues. This clone was seen only a few times. The antigen is undetermined. A marrow graft followed busulfan-fludarabine conditioning, with cyclophosphamide on days +3 and +4. TCRdb keeps only in-frame clones here, not all; method: immunoSEQ multiplex PCR. The sample records 9,500 to 15,000 clones, approximately 2% being singletons. Specimen: PBMCs, collected after allogeneic stem cell transplant with posttransplant cyclophosphamide. The V gene is TRBV5-1, the J gene TRBJ1-4; 10 nucleotides align to TRBD1. The receptor's source is a male patient in his thirties who received an allogeneic stem cell transplant from a related donor, was CMV-positive, and had no GVHD. Some T cells may be provided by the graft donor. The CDR3 spells CASSGGQGNEKLFF. CDR3 in DNA: TGCGCCAGCAGCGGGGGACAGGGGAATGAAAAACTGTTTTTT.